Presented here are 30 T cell receptor beta chains from one specimen sequenced in a study of T cell repertoires in cytomegalovirus infection. Which antigens these TCRs recognize remains unknown. One entry per CDR3 protein results from TCRdb running MiXCR on the reads. The sample consists of around 430,000 distinct CDR3 sequences, about 39% of them appearing once. The sequences come from cultured PBMCs, collected from culture after CMV antigen stimulation. The receptors shown here come from a human donor in good health (CMV status not recorded). Some clones in this sample may be carry-over from other donors' samples.

Regarding this clonotype: A read error may be the cause here, since a much bigger clone is one base away. The chain carries TRBV7-2 and TRBJ2-2, with D possibly being TRBD1 (5 bases). Between the trimmed V and J ends, which lost 1 base and 3 bases, there was a span of 6 bases. CDR3 length: 14 amino acids. Germline V gene lookup returns CDR1 SGHTA and CDR2 FQGNSA. Written as DNA, the CDR3 is TGTGCCAGCAGCTTAGGACAGCACACCGGGGAGCTGTTTTTT. The encoded protein is CASSLGQHTGELFF.

This sequence joins TRBV28 and TRBJ2-5; D gene uncertain. CDR1 is MDHEN and CDR2 is SYDVKM in the germline V gene. V dropped 6 bases and J dropped 6 bases, with 14 bases sitting between them. CDR3 length: 13 residues. The CDR3 DNA sequence: TGTGCCAGCAGGTCTAATGGGATGCAGACCCAGTACTTC. Protein: CASRSNGMQTQYF.

This clonotype was observed a handful of times. V gene TRBV7-2 combines with J gene TRBJ2-7, with D possibly being TRBD2 (6 bases). Trimming shortened V by 4 bases and J by 0 bases, and 13 bases separated the two germline ends. The CDR3 consists of 15 residues. Germline V CDR1 and CDR2: SGHTA, FQGNSA. For the CDR3, the DNA is TGTGCCAGCAGCTATAGCGGTGTTAGCTCCTACGAGCAGTACTTC. It codes for CASSYSGVSSYEQYF.

This clonotype was counted a few times. The V and J genes are TRBV19 and TRBJ1-2; 10 nucleotides match TRBD1. CDR3 size: 16 residues. V shed 7 bases, J shed 0 bases, and the junction held 8 bases outside the gene matches. Per germline, CDR1 LNHDA and CDR2 SQIVND (reference sequence). The CDR3 DNA reads TGTGCCAGTATTGGGGGACAGGGGAAAGCTAACTATGGCTACACCTTC. Protein sequence: CASIGGQGKANYGYTF.

This chain uses TRBV7-8 with TRBJ2-5; D gene ambiguous. The CDR3 is 15 amino acids. Germline CDR1 and CDR2: SGHVS and FQNEAQ. V lost 3 bases and J lost 0, with 11 bases in between. As DNA, the CDR3 is TGTGCCAGCAGCTTCTCCTCCGAGTACCAAGAGACCCAGTACTTC. Amino acid sequence: CASSFSSEYQETQYF.

The chain combines TRBV12-3 or TRBV12-4 with TRBJ2-7; 7 bases align to TRBD2. The V and J ends lost 6 bases and 9 bases, in that order; junction bases with no gene match: 11. The CDR3 is 13 amino acids. CDR3 residues: CASSRDYVRGQYF. The CDR3, as DNA: TGTGCCAGCAGCCGGGACTACGTACGCGGGCAGTACTTC.

The V gene is TRBV12-3 or TRBV12-4, the J gene TRBJ1-1; 9 positions agree with TRBD1. This CDR3 contains 17 residues. The V segment lost 2 bases and the J segment 4 bases; nucleotides outside the gene matches: 11. The CDR3 DNA reads as TGTGCCAGCAGTTTACCCCGGGACAGGGTTCCCCCCACTGAAGCTTTCTTT. It translates to CASSLPRDRVPPTEAFF.

The rearrangement joins TRBV7-8 to TRBJ2-1; D is possibly TRBD2 (6 bases). Deletions cut 5 bases from V and 3 bases from J, with 11 bases between. This CDR3 comprises 14 residues. Germline CDR1 reads SGHVS; CDR2 reads FQNEAQ. This CDR3 reads CASSRLVGYNEQFF. CDR3 DNA: TGTGCCAGCAGCCGACTAGTAGGCTACAATGAGCAGTTCTTC.

This clonotype has only a few counts. The chain is built from TRBV7-9 and TRBJ1-5, with no clear D. The CDR3 extends over 16 amino acids. The germline V and J ends were trimmed by 1 base and 3 bases, with 13 bases remaining between them. CDR1 SEHNR and CDR2 FQNEAQ come from the germline V gene (reference sequence). CDR3 in amino acids: CASSLGLVRDNQPQHF. CDR3 bases: TGTGCCAGCAGCTTAGGCCTGGTCCGAGACAATCAGCCCCAGCATTTT. Complete variable domain (other parts from reference TRBV7-9 and TRBJ1-5): DTGVSQNPRHKITKRGQNVTFRCDPISEHNRLYWYRQTLGQGPEFLTYFQNEAQLEKSRLLSDRFSAERPKGSFSTLEIQRTEQGDSAMYLCASSLGLVRDNQPQHFGDGTRLSIL.

J is TRBJ1-1 and V is TRBV13; 11 positions agree with TRBD1. V shed 5 bases and J 0 bases; nucleotides not matched to a gene: 8. The CDR3 spans 17 residues. CDR1 is PRHDT and CDR2 is FYEKMQ in the germline V gene (reference sequence). DNA of the CDR3: TGTGCCAGCAGCCCTGGGGGGGACAGGGGGGTGAACACTGAAGCTTTCTTT. Encoded protein: CASSPGGDRGVNTEAFF.

This clonotype was detected ten times or more. This chain joins TRBV7-2 and TRBJ2-7, with D unresolved. The CDR3 sequence is 14 residues long. Deletions cut 3 bases from V and 0 bases from J, with 9 bases between. CDR1 is SGHTA and CDR2 is FQGNSA in the germline V gene. The CDR3 coding sequence is TGTGCCAGCAGCTTTGCTAGGAGCTCCTACGAGCAGTACTTC. Encoded protein: CASSFARSSYEQYF.

At least ten counts were recorded for this clonotype. The chain has TRBV7-2 and TRBJ2-1; TRBD2 matches at 7 bases. J was trimmed by 5 bases and V by 5 bases; bases with no gene match: 9. Per the germline V gene, CDR1 is SGHTA and CDR2 is FQGNSA. The CDR3 runs to 15 residues. The CDR3 protein is CASSISSGDNNEQFF. The CDR3 DNA follows: TGTGCCAGCAGCATCTCTAGCGGAGACAACAATGAGCAGTTCTTC. The variable domain in full, completed from reference TRBV7-2 and TRBJ2-1, reads GAGVSQSPSNKVTEKGKDVELRCDPISGHTALYWYRQSLGQGLEFLIYFQGNSAPDKSGLPSDRFSAERTGGSVSTLTIQRTQQEDSAVYLCASSISSGDNNEQFFGPGTRLTVL.

The chain uses TRBV7-9 and TRBJ2-2, with TRBD2 matching over 10 bases. The CDR3 extends over 15 amino acids. V shed 5 bases, J shed 7 bases, and the junction held 7 bases outside the gene matches. Germline CDR1 SEHNR, CDR2 FQNEAQ (reference sequence). The CDR3 nucleotides read TGTGCCAGCAGCGGCCCGGGGACTAGCGTCGGGGAGCTGTTTTTT. This translates into CASSGPGTSVGELFF. Combining the CDR3 with reference TRBV7-9 and TRBJ2-2 gives the whole variable domain DTGVSQNPRHKITKRGQNVTFRCDPISEHNRLYWYRQTLGQGPEFLTYFQNEAQLEKSRLLSDRFSAERPKGSFSTLEIQRTEQGDSAMYLCASSGPGTSVGELFFGEGSRLTVL.

The CDR3 region is CSAIIGTGDYEQYF. The CDR3 nucleotides are TGCAGTGCTATTATTGGGACAGGGGATTACGAGCAGTACTTC. The chain couples TRBV20-1 to TRBJ2-7; the match to TRBD1 covers 10 bases. Trimming removed 4 bases from V and 4 bases from J; junction bases left unmatched: 7. This CDR3 spans 14 amino acids. CDR1 DFQATT and CDR2 SNEGSKA come from the germline V gene (reference sequence).

J is TRBJ1-3 and V is TRBV11-2; D ambiguous. Germline CDR1 SGHAT, CDR2 FQNNGV. V lost 4 bases and J lost 4, with 11 bases in between. The CDR3 runs to 14 residues. CDR3 loop: CASSSGVWGNTIYF. The CDR3 bases are TGTGCCAGCAGCTCCGGGGTGTGGGGAAACACCATATATTTT. The whole variable domain, remainder taken from reference TRBV11-2 and TRBJ1-3, is EAGVAQSPRYKIIEKRQSVAFWCNPISGHATLYWYQQILGQGPKLLIQFQNNGVVDDSQLPKDRFSAERLKGVDSTLKIQPAKLEDSAVYLCASSSGVWGNTIYFGEGSWLTVV.

This clonotype was recorded a few times. The V call is TRBV6-1, the J call TRBJ2-7, with D perhaps matching TRBD1 (5 bases). Trimming stripped 2 bases from V and 6 bases from J, with 20 bases between. The CDR3 runs 16 residues. CDR1 is MNHNS, CDR2 SASEGT, per germline. As DNA, the CDR3 is TGTGCCAGCAGTGAACGGGTTTGGGCAGGGTCTCCCGAGCAGTACTTC. This codes for CASSERVWAGSPEQYF.

V gene TRBV20-1 combines with J gene TRBJ2-6; tentatively, D is TRBD1 (6 bases). The CDR3 loop spans 14 amino acids. Germline V lookup: CDR1 DFQATT, CDR2 SNEGSKA (reference sequence). The ends were cut back, 5 bases at V and 0 bases at J, with 8 bases in the middle. CDR3 sequence reads: CSASRGSGANVLTF. The CDR3 DNA reads TGCAGTGCTTCCAGGGGCTCTGGGGCCAACGTCCTGACTTTC.

The V and J genes are TRBV6-5 and TRBJ2-5; possibly TRBD2 for D (6 bases). Germline V gives CDR1 MNHEY, CDR2 SVGAGI. The V end was cut by 0 bases, the J end by 5 bases, with 13 bases between. The CDR3 sequence is 15 residues long. As DNA, the CDR3 is TGTGCCAGCAGTTACTCTGAGGCGGGGTGGGAGACCCAGTACTTC. Translation gives CASSYSEAGWETQYF.

CDR3 protein: CASSLMGPRDNEQFF. CDR3 bases: TGTGCCAGCAGTTTAATGGGTCCGAGGGACAATGAGCAGTTCTTC. The gene calls are TRBV12-3 or TRBV12-4 and TRBJ2-1; D perhaps matches TRBD2 (5 bases). V dropped 2 bases and J dropped 5 bases, with 13 bases sitting between them. The CDR3 loop spans 15 amino acids.

The genes are TRBV6-1 and TRBJ2-6, with D hard to call. Germline V lookup: CDR1 MNHNS, CDR2 SASEGT. V was clipped by 1 base and J by 2 bases, with 6 bases between them. The CDR3 is 15 residues long. The CDR3 DNA reads as TGTGCCAGCAGTGAAGGTGGTGCTGGGGCCAACGTCCTGACTTTC. Its protein is CASSEGGAGANVLTF.

The count of this clonotype is one. The rearrangement links TRBV19 to TRBJ2-7; 8 nucleotides align to TRBD1. Germline trimming cut 3 bases from V and 6 bases from J; bases unmatched to any gene: 10. The CDR3 runs 15 residues. Germline CDR1 LNHDA, CDR2 SQIVND (reference sequence). The CDR3 loop is CASSMGRTGSGEQYF. The CDR3 DNA is TGTGCCAGTAGTATGGGGCGGACAGGGAGCGGCGAGCAGTACTTC. Full variable domain (outside the CDR3, taken from reference TRBV19 and TRBJ2-7): DGGITQSPKYLFRKEGQNVTLSCEQNLNHDAMYWYRQDPGQGLRLIYYSQIVNDFQKGDIAEGYSVSREKKESFPLTVTSAQKNPTAFYLCASSMGRTGSGEQYFGPGTRLTVT.

The chain employs TRBV23-1 and TRBJ2-1; D gene ambiguous. TRBV23-1 belongs to the ORF category, with a function that is uncertain. V was clipped by 10 bases and J by 3 bases, with 13 bases between them. The CDR3 runs 13 residues. The CDR3 here is CAIPKVLYNEQFF. For the CDR3, the DNA is TGCGCCATCCCGAAGGTCCTCTACAATGAGCAGTTCTTC.

This clonotype showed up just a few times. J is TRBJ2-3 and V is TRBV19; maybe TRBD1 (5 bases). V lost 3 bases and J 2 bases, leaving 12 bases between the germline ends. This CDR3 has 15 residues. From germline, CDR1 is LNHDA and CDR2 SQIVND (reference sequence). This CDR3 reads CASSMTATTTDTQYF. CDR3 DNA: TGTGCCAGTAGTATGACAGCTACCACCACAGATACGCAGTATTTT. Variable domain in full (rest from reference TRBV19 and TRBJ2-3): DGGITQSPKYLFRKEGQNVTLSCEQNLNHDAMYWYRQDPGQGLRLIYYSQIVNDFQKGDIAEGYSVSREKKESFPLTVTSAQKNPTAFYLCASSMTATTTDTQYFGPGTRLTVL.

The rearrangement joins TRBV7-2 to TRBJ2-7, with a tentative D call TRBD1 (9 bases). Between the trimmed V and J ends, which lost 5 bases and 6 bases, there was a span of 26 bases. Looked up from germline, CDR1 is SGHTA and CDR2 is FQGNSA. The CDR3 runs to 17 residues. In DNA form, the CDR3 reads TGTGCCAGCAGCCCACGGGGGGGGACAGGGCTCTTGGCCGAGCAGTACTTC. It is translated as CASSPRGGTGLLAEQYF.

The chain employs TRBV27 and TRBJ2-1; the match to TRBD1 covers 7 bases. The junction had 13 bases not matched to a gene; V was cut back by 7 bases and J by 7 bases. The CDR3 is 15 residues long. The germline CDR1 and CDR2 sequences are MNHEY and SMNVEV (reference sequence). CDR3 nucleotide sequence: TGTGCCAGCACTGGGGCGGGCCCAGGGGGTAATGAGCAGTTCTTC. Protein product: CASTGAGPGGNEQFF.

The rearrangement uses TRBV12-3 or TRBV12-4 and TRBJ2-3; D not resolved. The CDR3 has 12 residues. The germline V and J ends were trimmed by 8 bases and 3 bases, with 9 bases remaining between them. The CDR3 loop reads CASRSETDTQYF. CDR3 DNA sequence: TGTGCCAGCCGAAGCGAAACAGATACGCAGTATTTT.

This clonotype has a handful of counts. The V call is TRBV7-2, the J call TRBJ1-6; no definite D call. CDR3 length: 13 amino acids. Germline CDR1 SGHTA, CDR2 FQGNSA. Trimming left V 4 bases short and J 11 bases short, with 12 bases between. The CDR3 protein is CASSSQSIAPLHF. CDR3 sequence (DNA): TGTGCCAGCAGCTCTCAAAGTATTGCACCCCTCCACTTT.

This clonotype turned up a few times. The J gene is TRBJ1-1, the V gene TRBV7-2, with a tentative D call TRBD1 (5 bases). The CDR3 has 14 residues. CDR1 and CDR2 (germline): SGHTA, FQGNSA. V was cut by 4 bases and J by 5 bases, with 14 bases left in between. In nucleotides, the CDR3 is TGTGCCAGCAGCTATGTTCACGGGGGTACTGAAGCTTTCTTT. This gives the protein CASSYVHGGTEAFF. The full variable domain, completed using reference TRBV7-2 and TRBJ1-1, is GAGVSQSPSNKVTEKGKDVELRCDPISGHTALYWYRQSLGQGLEFLIYFQGNSAPDKSGLPSDRFSAERTGGSVSTLTIQRTQQEDSAVYLCASSYVHGGTEAFFGQGTRLTVV.

The chain joins TRBV29-1 to TRBJ2-5, with D maybe TRBD2 (7 bases). This CDR3 spans 13 amino acids. The V end was cut by 7 bases, the J end by 5 bases, with 17 bases between. From germline, CDR1 is SQVTM and CDR2 ANQGSEA. CDR3 loop: CSGWGGAGETQYF. The DNA of the CDR3 is TGCAGCGGTTGGGGGGGGGCTGGGGAGACCCAGTACTTC.

The gene calls are TRBV7-2 and TRBJ2-2, with D tentatively TRBD1 or TRBD2 (6 bases each). Per the germline V gene, CDR1 is SGHTA and CDR2 is FQGNSA. The CDR3 runs 14 residues. Trimming removed 2 bases at V and 3 bases at J, with 7 bases between. The CDR3 loop reads CASSLRGDTGELFF. Written as DNA, the CDR3 is TGTGCCAGCAGCTTAAGGGGGGACACCGGGGAGCTGTTTTTT.